This T cell receptor beta chain was captured in a study of T cells after yellow fever vaccination. Regarding the study as a whole: The study noted that FACS-sorted repertoires could contain abundant clonotypes contaminating from the bulk population.

This CDR3 comprises 18 residues. Trimming took 7 bases from V and 7 from J; bases not matched to a gene: 16. Germline lookup yields CDR1 MNHEY and CDR2 SMNVEV (reference sequence). This clonotype was seen more than once but under ten times. Its specificity is unknown. TCRdb redid the calling of the 5' RACE reads with MiXCR, one entry per CDR3 protein. The data show more than 450,000 distinct CDR3 sequences, just over 20% seen once. This chain joins TRBV27 and TRBJ2-1; 13 bases map to TRBD2. This receptor was obtained from a man between 18 and 29 years old who received the YFV17D yellow fever vaccine. The specimen comprised PBMCs, sampled approximately 22 days after the first yellow fever vaccination. In DNA, the CDR3 is TGTGCCAGCACCCGAGGACCCACTAGCGGGGGGGCTGTGAATGAGCAGTTCTTC. Translated, it gives CASTRGPTSGGAVNEQFF.